This T cell receptor (beta chain) was recorded in a study of cytomegalovirus exposure and HLA in healthy donors. PCR used 60 Vbeta primers and 13 Jbeta primers. Using immunoSEQ multiplex PCR, the repertoire was profiled, and TCRdb retains in-frame clones only, with some absent. The table lists 95,000 to 150,000 clones, 65% to 80% of them singletons. Germline V CDR1 and CDR2: SGHRS, YFSETQ. The CDR3 runs to 15 residues. Trimming cost V 3 bases and J 0 bases; bases outside gene matches: 2. Material: PBMCs. The chain employs TRBV5-1 and TRBJ1-4; 7 bases fit TRBD1. This TCR was sampled from a man between 18 and 35 years old in good health and CMV-seropositive. The CDR3 loop is CASSWDRATNEKLFF. DNA of the CDR3: TGCGCCAGCAGCTGGGACAGAGCAACTAATGAAAAACTGTTTTTT.